This note documents a single T cell receptor beta chain sequence. The data stem from a study of cytomegalovirus exposure and HLA in healthy donors. The study ran its PCR with 60 Vbeta and 13 Jbeta primers. Only in-frame clones appear in the TCRdb table, and some are missing; sequencing was by immunoSEQ multiplex PCR. The data show 100,000 or so clones, 76% seen once. The CDR3 runs 12 residues. V was pared by 7 bases and J by 7 bases, with 11 bases between. CDR1 ENHRY and CDR2 SYGVKD come from the germline V gene. This clonotype was obtained from a man aged 35 to 55 in good health and CMV-seronegative. Sequenced input: PBMCs. V is TRBV10-3 and J is TRBJ2-1, with D maybe TRBD1 (5 bases). CDR3 protein: CAIKQGGNEQFF. In DNA, the CDR3 is TGTGCCATCAAGCAGGGTGGGAATGAGCAGTTCTTC.